These 15 T cell receptor beta chains were all obtained from the same sample, sequenced in a study of regulatory T cells in long-lasting Graves disease. Arm-PCR of CDR3 regions with iRepertoire HTBI primers generated TCR beta libraries. TCRdb reprocessed the multiplex PCR reads with MiXCR, giving one entry per CDR3 protein. The data contain 400,000 to 500,000 distinct CDR3 sequences, around 15% of them singletons. Documented time point: newly diagnosed GD, antithyroid drugs for less than 3 months. The TCR library was made from RNA that had been extracted from PBMCs in TRIzol. This sample also belongs to another study, concerning T cells in Graves' hyperthyroidism and ophthalmopathy.

The starting material was peripheral blood mononuclear cells (PBMCs), obtained at new diagnosis, from a patient treated with antithyroid drugs. Receptors originate from a woman aged 50 to 60 with Graves disease.

This clonotype was seen at least ten times. The chain is built from TRBV6-1 and TRBJ2-7; D ambiguous. The CDR3 spans 12 residues. CDR1 and CDR2 from the germline V gene are MNHNS and SASEGT. V lost 3 bases to trimming and J lost 5 bases, with 8 bases between them. CDR3 DNA: TGTGCCAGCAGTGATAGGATTCACGAGCAGTACTTC. It specifies CASSDRIHEQYF.

This clonotype has a count of ten or more. V is TRBV11-3 and J is TRBJ1-1; D unclear. Trimming removed 1 base from V and 1 base from J, with 7 bases in between. CDR1 and CDR2 from the germline V gene are SGHNT and YENEEA. The CDR3 loop spans 14 amino acids. Here the CDR3 DNA reads TGTGCCAGCAGCTTAGGAGTTGAGAACACTGAAGCTTTCTTT. Translated, it gives CASSLGVENTEAFF.

This clonotype was seen many times. This chain links TRBV29-1 with TRBJ2-7; 10 positions agree with TRBD1. CDR1 SQVTM and CDR2 ANQGSEA come from the germline V gene. CDR3 length equals 13 residues. Losses at the gene ends were 6 bases for V and 4 bases for J; bases not matched to a gene: 6. The CDR3 DNA is TGCAGCGTGACCGGACAGGGGGTGTACGAGCAGTACTTC. Its protein is CSVTGQGVYEQYF.

This clonotype was seen at least ten times. This sequence joins TRBV19 and TRBJ1-5, with TRBD1 matching 9 bases. V trimming: 4 bases; J trimming: 1 base; junction bases outside the gene matches: 5. The germline V gene encodes CDR1 LNHDA and CDR2 SQIVND (reference sequence). The CDR3 runs to 16 residues. As DNA, the CDR3 is TGTGCCAGTAGTAACCCGACAGGGGGGAGCAATCAGCCCCAGCATTTT. The encoded protein is CASSNPTGGSNQPQHF. The full variable domain, rest sourced from reference TRBV19 and TRBJ1-5, is DGGITQSPKYLFRKEGQNVTLSCEQNLNHDAMYWYRQDPGQGLRLIYYSQIVNDFQKGDIAEGYSVSREKKESFPLTVTSAQKNPTAFYLCASSNPTGGSNQPQHFGDGTRLSIL.

This clonotype was observed a single time. This chain connects TRBV9 to TRBJ2-1; D is possibly TRBD1 or TRBD2 (5 bases each). Germline values: CDR1 SGDLS, CDR2 YYNGEE. This CDR3 is 15 amino acids long. V shed 3 bases and J shed 8 bases, with 18 bases lying between them. CDR3 in DNA: TGTGCCAGCAGCGCCGGGACCCCCAGCGTCCATGAGCAGTTCTTC. Encoded protein: CASSAGTPSVHEQFF. The complete variable domain, with remaining parts taken from reference TRBV9 and TRBJ2-1, reads DSGVTQTPKHLITATGQRVTLRCSPRSGDLSVYWYQQSLDQGLQFLIQYYNGEERAKGNILERFSAQQFPDLHSELNLSSLELGDSALYFCASSAGTPSVHEQFFGPGTRLTVL.

This clonotype has ten or more counts. The chain couples TRBV9 to TRBJ1-2, with a tentative D call TRBD1 (5 bases). This CDR3 spans 16 amino acids. V lost 3 bases to trimming and J lost 4 bases, with 19 bases between them. The V gene's germline CDR1 is SGDLS and CDR2 YYNGEE. The CDR3 DNA is TGTGCCAGCAGCGGGGGGGGTTTTGGGCAGGGCTATGGCTACACCTTC. Its translation: CASSGGGFGQGYGYTF.

This clonotype occurred many times. This CDR3 reads CASSLGADEAFF. In DNA form, the CDR3 reads TGTGCCAGCAGCTTAGGAGCCGATGAAGCTTTCTTT. The rearrangement joins TRBV7-9 to TRBJ1-1; D is ambiguous. The ends were cut back, 1 base at V and 7 bases at J, with 7 bases in the middle. This CDR3 has 12 amino acids. The germline gives CDR1 SEHNR, CDR2 FQNEAQ (reference sequence).

The V gene is TRBV4-1, the J gene TRBJ2-7; 11 nucleotides match TRBD1. This CDR3 spans 14 amino acids. J gave up 3 bases and V 3 bases, and 1 base lay outside the gene matches. Germline CDR1 is MGHRA and CDR2 is YSYEKL. The CDR3 protein is CASSQGQGDYEQYF. The CDR3 DNA follows: TGCGCCAGCAGCCAGGGACAGGGGGACTACGAGCAGTACTTC.

In its sample, this clonotype was seen a few times. J is TRBJ2-7 and V is TRBV20-1; 8 bases are a match to TRBD2. Germline assignment: CDR1 DFQATT and CDR2 SNEGSKA (reference sequence). The CDR3 spans 16 residues. Unmatched junction bases numbered 19, after V lost 8 bases and J lost 4 bases. CDR3 DNA sequence: TGCAGTAGTCAAATCCCCTACGGGCGGGAGGAGTACGAGCAGTACTTC. It is translated as CSSQIPYGREEYEQYF.

This clonotype occurred many times. The chain recombines TRBV18 with TRBJ2-5, with D maybe TRBD1 (5 bases). The V gene lost 4 bases and the J gene lost 5 bases, with 14 bases spanning the gap. Germline V CDR1 and CDR2: KGHSH, LQKENI. The CDR3 runs to 14 residues. The CDR3 nucleotides are TGTGCCAGCTCACTGATGGACACGACGGAGACCCAGTACTTC. Its translation is CASSLMDTTETQYF.

The CDR3 nucleotides read TGTGCCAGTGTGGAGGGGGGCTACAATGAGCAGTTCTTC. The encoded protein is CASVEGGYNEQFF. The chain has TRBV6-1 and TRBJ2-1; possibly TRBD1 or TRBD2 for D (6 bases each). Trimming pared 9 bases from V and 3 bases from J, leaving 12 bases between. The CDR3 extends over 13 amino acids. From germline, CDR1 is MNHNS and CDR2 SASEGT.

The chain carries TRBV7-2 and TRBJ1-4, with D possibly being TRBD1 (5 bases). This CDR3 has 15 amino acids. V was trimmed by 5 bases and J by 7 bases, leaving 17 bases between them. Germline assignment: CDR1 SGHTA and CDR2 FQGNSA. The CDR3 nucleotides read TGTGCCAGCAGCAGAGAAGGGACCAGCGGTGAAAAACTGTTTTTT. Protein sequence: CASSREGTSGEKLFF.

This clonotype has a handful of counts. The genes are TRBV5-1 and TRBJ1-5, with a weak D call TRBD1 (5 bases). The CDR3 loop spans 14 amino acids. Trimming cost V 4 bases and J 7 bases, with 15 bases left between them. The V gene's germline CDR1 is SGHRS and CDR2 YFSETQ. The CDR3 loop reads CASSARVGGQPQHF. The CDR3 region has the DNA TGCGCCAGCAGCGCCAGGGTGGGGGGGCAGCCCCAGCATTTT.

The table lists this clonotype with many counts. This chain connects TRBV28 to TRBJ2-1; D is undetermined. Trimming left V 3 bases short and J 9 bases short, with 9 bases between. CDR3 size: 12 residues. Germline CDR1 MDHEN, CDR2 SYDVKM. The CDR3 DNA reads as TGTGCCAGCAGTTTGCTGCAGCTTGAGCAGTTCTTC. Translating it yields CASSLLQLEQFF.

In its sample, this clonotype was seen a few times. CDR3 loop: CAWSVVRGLDTQYF. For the CDR3, the DNA is TGTGCCTGGAGTGTAGTCCGGGGGTTGGATACGCAGTATTTT. The V gene is TRBV30, the J gene TRBJ2-3; a weak D match, TRBD2 (6 bases). V was shortened by 0 bases and J by 6 bases, with 13 bases between the two germline ends. The CDR3 has 14 residues. Germline CDR1 reads GTSNPN; CDR2 reads SVGIG (reference sequence).